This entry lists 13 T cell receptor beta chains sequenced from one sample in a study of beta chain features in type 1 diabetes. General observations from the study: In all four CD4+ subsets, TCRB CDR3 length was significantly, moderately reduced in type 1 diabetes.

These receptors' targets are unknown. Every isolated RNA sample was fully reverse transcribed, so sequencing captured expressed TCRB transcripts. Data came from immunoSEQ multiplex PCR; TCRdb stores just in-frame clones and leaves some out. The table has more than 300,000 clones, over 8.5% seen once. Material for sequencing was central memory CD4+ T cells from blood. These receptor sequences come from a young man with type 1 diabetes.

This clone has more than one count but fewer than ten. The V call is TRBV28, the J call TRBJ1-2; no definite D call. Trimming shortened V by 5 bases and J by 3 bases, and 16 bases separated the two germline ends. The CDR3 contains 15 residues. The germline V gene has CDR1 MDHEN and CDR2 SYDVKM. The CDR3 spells CASSRAGDLDYGYTF. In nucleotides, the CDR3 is TGTGCCAGCAGTCGGGCCGGGGATCTGGACTATGGCTACACCTTC.

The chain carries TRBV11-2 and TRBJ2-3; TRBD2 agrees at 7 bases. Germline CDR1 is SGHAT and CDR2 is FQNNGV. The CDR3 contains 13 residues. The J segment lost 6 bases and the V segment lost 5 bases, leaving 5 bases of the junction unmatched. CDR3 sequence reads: CASSISLADTQYF. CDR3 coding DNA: TGTGCCAGCAGCATCTCACTAGCGGATACGCAGTATTTT.

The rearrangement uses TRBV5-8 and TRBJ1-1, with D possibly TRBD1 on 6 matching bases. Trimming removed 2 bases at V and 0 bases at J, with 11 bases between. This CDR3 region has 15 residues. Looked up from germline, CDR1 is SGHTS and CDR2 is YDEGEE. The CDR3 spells CASSFQQGMNTEAFF. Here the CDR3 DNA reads TGTGCCAGCAGCTTTCAACAGGGAATGAACACTGAAGCTTTCTTT.

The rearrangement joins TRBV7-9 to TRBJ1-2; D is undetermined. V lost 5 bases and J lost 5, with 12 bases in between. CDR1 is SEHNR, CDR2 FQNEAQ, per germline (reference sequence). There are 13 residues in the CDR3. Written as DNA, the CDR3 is TGTGCCAGCAGCCAAGGAGCGGTTTATGGCTACACCTTC. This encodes CASSQGAVYGYTF.

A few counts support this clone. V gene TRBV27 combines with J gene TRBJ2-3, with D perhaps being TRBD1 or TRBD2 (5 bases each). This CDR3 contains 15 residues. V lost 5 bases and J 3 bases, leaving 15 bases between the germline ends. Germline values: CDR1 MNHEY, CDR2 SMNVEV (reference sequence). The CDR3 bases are TGTGCCAGCAGTCCCCGGGGCTTGGGGACAGATACGCAGTATTTT. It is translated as CASSPRGLGTDTQYF.

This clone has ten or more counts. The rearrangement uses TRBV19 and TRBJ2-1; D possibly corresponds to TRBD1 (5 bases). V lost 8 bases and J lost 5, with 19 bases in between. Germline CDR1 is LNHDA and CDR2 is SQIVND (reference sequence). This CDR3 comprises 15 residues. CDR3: CASDWGWGSDNEQFF. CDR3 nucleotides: TGTGCCAGTGATTGGGGTTGGGGCTCGGACAATGAGCAGTTCTTC.

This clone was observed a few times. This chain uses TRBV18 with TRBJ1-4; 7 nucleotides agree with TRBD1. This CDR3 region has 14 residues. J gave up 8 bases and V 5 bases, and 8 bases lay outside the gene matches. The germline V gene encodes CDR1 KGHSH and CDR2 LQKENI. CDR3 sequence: CASSSMTGKEKLFF. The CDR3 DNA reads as TGTGCCAGCTCAAGTATGACAGGGAAGGAAAAACTGTTTTTT. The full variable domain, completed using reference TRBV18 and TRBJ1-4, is NAGVMQNPRHLVRRRGQEARLRCSPMKGHSHVYWYRQLPEEGLKFMVYLQKENIIDESGMPKERFSAEFPKEGPSILRIQQVVRGDSAAYFCASSSMTGKEKLFFGSGTQLSVL.

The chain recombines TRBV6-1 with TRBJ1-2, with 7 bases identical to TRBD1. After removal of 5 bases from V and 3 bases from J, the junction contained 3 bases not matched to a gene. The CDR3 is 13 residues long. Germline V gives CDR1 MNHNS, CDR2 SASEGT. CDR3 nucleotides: TGTGCCAGCAGTTCCGACAGGGACTATGGCTACACCTTC. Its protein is CASSSDRDYGYTF.

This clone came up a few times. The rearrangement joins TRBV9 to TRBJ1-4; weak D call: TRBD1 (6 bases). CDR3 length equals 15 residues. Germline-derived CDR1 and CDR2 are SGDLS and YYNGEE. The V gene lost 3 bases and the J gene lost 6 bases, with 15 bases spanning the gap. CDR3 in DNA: TGTGCCAGCAGCGAATCTGGACAGTACCATGAAAAACTGTTTTTT. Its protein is CASSESGQYHEKLFF.

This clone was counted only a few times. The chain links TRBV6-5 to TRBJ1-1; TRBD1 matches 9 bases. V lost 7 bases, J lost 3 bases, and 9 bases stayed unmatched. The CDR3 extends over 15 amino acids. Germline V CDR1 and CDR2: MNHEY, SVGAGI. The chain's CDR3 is CASTTGYRGHTEAFF. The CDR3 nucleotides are TGTGCCAGCACCACGGGGTACAGGGGGCACACTGAAGCTTTCTTT.

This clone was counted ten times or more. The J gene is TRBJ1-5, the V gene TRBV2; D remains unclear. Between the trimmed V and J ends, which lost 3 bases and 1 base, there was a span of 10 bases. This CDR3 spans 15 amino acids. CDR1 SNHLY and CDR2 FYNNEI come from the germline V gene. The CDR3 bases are TGTGCCAGCAGTGACAACCCCAGGAGCAATCAGCCCCAGCATTTT. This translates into CASSDNPRSNQPQHF.

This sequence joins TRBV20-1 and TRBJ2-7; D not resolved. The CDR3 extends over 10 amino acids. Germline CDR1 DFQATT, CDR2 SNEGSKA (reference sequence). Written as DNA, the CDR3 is TGCAGCGTCTACCACTACGAGCAGTACTTC. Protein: CSVYHYEQYF.

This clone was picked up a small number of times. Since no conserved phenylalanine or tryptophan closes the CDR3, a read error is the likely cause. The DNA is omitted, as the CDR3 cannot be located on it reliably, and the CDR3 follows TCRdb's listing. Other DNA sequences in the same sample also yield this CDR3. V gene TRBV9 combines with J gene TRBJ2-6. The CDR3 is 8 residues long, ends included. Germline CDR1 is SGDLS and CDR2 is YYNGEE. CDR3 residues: CASSVEDG.